What follows are 5 T cell receptor beta chains derived from one specimen sequenced in a study of post-analysis software for immune sequencing data. Broader study findings: Comparison of patients with controls showed roughly five TRBV segments more frequent in patients, TRBV5-6, TRBV5-1 and TRBV20-1 among them.

Prepared libraries of TCR beta cDNA carried unique molecular identifiers. Using its own MiXCR run on the PCR reads, TCRdb lists one record per CDR3 protein. The table shows some 260,000 distinct CDR3 sequences, with 36% occurring only once. The antigens for these receptors are not known. The material sequenced was blood. The receptors here all came from a girl aged 5-17 years with multiple sclerosis.

V gene TRBV27 combines with J gene TRBJ2-2; tentative D call: TRBD2 (5 bases). V lost 7 bases and J 0 bases, leaving 15 bases between the germline ends. From germline, CDR1 is MNHEY and CDR2 SMNVEV (reference sequence). CDR3 size: 16 residues. The CDR3 nucleotides read TGTGCCAGCAAGTGGGCCACTAGTCCGAACACCGGGGAGCTGTTTTTT. It specifies CASKWATSPNTGELFF.

This clonotype came up many times. The chain recombines TRBV5-1 with TRBJ2-7, with D tentatively TRBD1 (5 bases). Germline CDR1 reads SGHRS; CDR2 reads YFSETQ. Trimming shortened V by 3 bases and J by 7 bases, and 14 bases separated the two germline ends. The CDR3 sequence is 13 residues long. CDR3 bases: TGCGCCAGCAGCTCAAGTCAGGGCGGAGAGCAGTACTTC. As protein: CASSSSQGGEQYF.

This clonotype has more than one count but fewer than ten. The CDR3 DNA reads TGCAGCGTTGAAGCAGGGGAAACTAATGAAAAACTGTTTTTT. As protein: CSVEAGETNEKLFF. The rearrangement uses TRBV29-1 and TRBJ1-4, with D maybe TRBD1 (6 bases). V was trimmed by 1 base and J by 1 base, leaving 7 bases between them. Germline V gene lookup returns CDR1 SQVTM and CDR2 ANQGSEA. The CDR3 is made up of 14 amino acids.

This clonotype was found many times. The chain couples TRBV27 to TRBJ2-5; weak D call: TRBD2 (6 bases). V was trimmed by 5 bases and J by 5 bases, leaving 12 bases between them. The CDR3 sequence is 13 residues long. CDR1 and CDR2 from the germline V gene are MNHEY and SMNVEV (reference sequence). The CDR3 spells CASSRGIRETQYF. In DNA, the CDR3 is TGTGCCAGCAGTCGCGGGATTAGGGAGACCCAGTACTTC.

This clonotype was seen repeatedly, ten times or more. The rearrangement links TRBV7-9 to TRBJ2-6, with 9 bases fitting TRBD1. The junction had 8 bases not matched to a gene; V was cut back by 5 bases and J by 0 bases. This CDR3 spans 18 amino acids. Per the germline V gene, CDR1 is SEHNR and CDR2 is FQNEAQ (reference sequence). The CDR3 loop is CASSKTSGQGSGANVLTF. CDR3 sequence (DNA): TGTGCCAGCAGCAAGACTTCGGGACAGGGCTCTGGGGCCAACGTCCTGACTTTC.